Here is one TCR beta chain with its context. Its antigen remains unknown. Sequencing used immunoSEQ multiplex PCR; TCRdb keeps in-frame clones, though not all of them. The data show roughly 2.5 million clones, just over 90% seen once. This CDR3 is built from 13 residues. Germline trimming cut 5 bases from V and 8 bases from J; bases unmatched to any gene: 8. The V gene's germline CDR1 is SEHNR and CDR2 FQNEAQ (reference sequence). Naive CD45RA+ and memory CD45RA-negative subsets were split from CD4+ cells. These data are taken from a study of shared clonotypes between healthy human individuals. Whole-study context: Each donor's CD8 memory used one plate, CD8 naive two, each CD4 subset three. Study-level findings and limits: Larger estimated richness was generally recorded for naive subsets relative to memory subsets.

This clonotype was sampled from a man between 18 and 29 years old in good health. This chain connects TRBV7-9 to TRBJ1-2, with TRBD1 matching 7 bases. Source material: naive CD4+ T cells sorted from blood. Subset defined: CD45RA+ positively selected. The CDR3 DNA reads as TGTGCCAGCAGCCCAGGGGGTGAGGGCGGCTACACCTTC. This gives the protein CASSPGGEGGYTF.